Here is one T cell receptor beta chain with its context. Authors' processing steps: Estimated nucleated cell counts came from reference gene primer amplification. TCRdb keeps only in-frame clones here, not all; method: immunoSEQ multiplex PCR. For V, J and clone size, that table is used; D and trimming come from the DNA. There are 85,000 to 95,000 clones in the sample; about two thirds occur only once, and approximately 15% lies in the top ten. The record originates from a study of blood T cell repertoires in COVID-19. For the study at large: In each case, the material was cDNA or gDNA derived from T cells, B-cell-depleted T cells, or PBMCs.

The CDR3 consists of 14 residues. With V trimmed by 4 bases and J by 4 bases, 7 bases remained unmatched. Germline V lookup: CDR1 SQVTM, CDR2 ANQGSEA. The clonotype comes from a woman of 80 years or more with acute or convalescent COVID-19. Sequenced: peripheral blood. This chain connects TRBV29-1 to TRBJ1-2; 9 nucleotides agree with TRBD1. For the CDR3, the DNA is TGCAGCGTTGGGTGGACAGGGGAAACCTATGGCTACACCTTC. Its translation: CSVGWTGETYGYTF.